The present T cell receptor (beta chain) was sequenced within a study of cytomegalovirus exposure and HLA in healthy donors (dated by TCRdb to about 2017). The study in broad terms: According to an earlier analysis of 587 of the donors, about 179 million T cells yielded approximately 120 million unique TCR beta sequences and approximately 280 Gb of sequence data. Rather than drawing on any new phenotypic data, the later analysis identified candidate immune exposures from TCR beta sequences and the way those sequences occurred across donors. Every repertoire in the discovery cohort had been generated on one and the same sequencing platform. The number of donors typed differed by locus, with roughly 629-640 for A, B, C, DRB1 and DQB1, around 500 for DQA1, some 570 for DPA1, and around 460 for DPB1. Both class I and class II loci were covered by HLA typing, at four-digit resolution. A separate validation cohort of over 95 different subjects was used in addition to the 666-subject first cohort. To predict cytomegalovirus infection status, the study combined high-throughput TCR immunosequencing, statistical association of individual TCRs with disease status, and machine learning. To decide whether each TCR beta V gene segment behaved as functional or pseudogenic, an earlier analysis of some 570 of the donors relied on high-throughput TCR beta sequencing. Genome-wide SNP genotypes for about 65% of the 666 donors were used in a later genetic analysis, which treated that subset as a discovery cohort. Donor age, sex, ethnicity and CMV serostatus were compiled alongside the repertoire data. The genetic ancestry cluster associated with self-reported Caucasian donors included around 76% of the 350 to 500 genotyped donors. The study aimed to test whether cataloging public T cell receptors could reveal signatures of past pathogen exposure. On average, around 240,000 unique TCR beta nucleotide sequences were sequenced per donor among 398 genotyped donors of the cohort, with roughly 18% of those sequences being non-productive. To study patterns of TCR occurrence, a later analysis re-analyzed previously published TCR beta repertoires from just over 650 donors and added high-resolution HLA genotyping. Approximately 310 gigabases of sequencing data and some 85 million unique TCR sequences were included in an early release covering around 600 HLA-typed donors. Because of strong linkage in the cohort, roughly five DR-DQ haplotypes were treated as single units for association and clustering. The T cell repertoires of some 700 subjects were profiled by immunosequencing and related to cytomegalovirus serostatus.

A word on this clone: Its antigen remains unidentified. Base quality data are lacking; no much larger clone is found one base away.

Clipping removes 5 bases from V and 0 bases from J, with 3 as the unmatched junction base count. The CDR3 numbers 15 residues from cysteine through phenylalanine. Only the CDR3 portion is preserved as DNA: 45 bases, with reading frame beginning at the first base. The germline V gene supplies CDR1 SGHVS and CDR2 FQNEAQ. The cohort consisted of approximately 670 healthy bone marrow donors. All cohort members were sampled while nominally healthy, although unrecorded immune exposures were likely present. The donor was CMV seropositive and belonged to the group of a few hundred seropositive cohort members. Each donor provided a peripheral blood sample, and peripheral blood mononuclear cells were used for TCR beta sequencing. The Qiagen DNeasy Blood Extraction Kit was used to extract genomic DNA from the blood cell samples. General conclusions and limits of the study: A further reported finding was that TCR beta sequences accurately predicted the HLA-A and HLA-B alleles for most subjects in the first cohort. In a later analysis, several top co-occurrence clusters were reported to appear linked to parvovirus B19, influenza, CMV and Epstein-Barr virus. A total of fewer than 200 TCR beta chains were listed by the study as associated with cytomegalovirus. Correlated functional status among segregating V segments might be attributable to linkage disequilibrium, but an unknown experimental factor could not be ruled out. CMV serostatus was the only immune exposure information available for the cohort. Because HLA typing was missing for some donors at each locus, association tests included only the typed subset. The earlier analysis of some 560 of the donors excluded 15 to 20 rarely observed V segments, including chromosome 9 orphons, because counts were too low. A later analysis found that HLA-associated TCR beta chains were more clonally expanded and had lower generation probabilities than equally common non-associated chains. Three of the identified cytomegalovirus-associated TCR beta chains were confirmed in vitro to be specific for cytomegalovirus antigens. V-gene and J-gene trimming of TCR beta chains was associated with a missense DCLRE1C variant in a later genetic analysis, and the association was replicated in an independent cohort. Most CMV-associated TCR beta chains appeared to be HLA-restricted in a later analysis, and the HLA associations seemed to be driven largely by CMV exposure. In a later analysis, the rate of TCR association differed among HLA loci, with DRB1 alleles having the most associated TCRs and HLA-C alleles having the fewest. The presence/absence analyses assumed that sequencing depth was roughly uniform across donors, and that assumption may not be true. Strong co-occurrence of HLA alleles, especially DR and DQ, made assigning TCR associations to individual alleles difficult. In this cohort, only TCR beta chains were sequenced, and detectable features were limited by the absence of alpha or paired-chain data. Most TCR sequences were observed very rarely across donors, whereas some public TCRs were present in many individuals. It was suggested by the authors that the approach could potentially be generalized to other disease states and immunological phenotypes. Some IMGT-functional V segments, including TRBV6-2 and TRBV6-3, could not be distinguished by the 87-base-pair reads and were therefore excluded. According to a later genetic analysis, donors in an Asian-associated ancestry cluster had fewer N-insertions in productive TCRs than the roughly 670-donor mean. In both the original and validation cohorts, the classifier was reported to diagnose cytomegalovirus status with high specificity and sensitivity. A group of highly shared sequence variants was considered likely to be a technical artifact of the sequencing pipeline. In an earlier analysis of a few hundred of the donors, most TCR beta V segments were observed in productive rearrangements about 90% or about 30% of the time, broadly matching IMGT annotations. At a false discovery rate of 0.05, a later analysis linked 15,000 to 20,000 TCR beta sequences to specific HLA alleles.

Libraries were built with the immunoSEQ multiplex PCR assay. For the multiplex PCR, a mixture combining 60 forward primers for TCR Vbeta segments and 13 reverse primers for TCR Jbeta segments was used. Amplification of the CDR3 region of rearranged TCR beta genes was performed with a multiplex PCR assay on genomic DNA. The amplified TCR beta libraries were sequenced on the Illumina HiSeq System as 87-base-pair reads. In the source study's methods: A later analysis counted some 74 million unique TCR beta chains across the 670 or so repertoires, and around 9.9 million of these chains were shared by at least two donors. A nearest-neighbor algorithm error-corrected the raw reads and collapsed the reads into unique sequences, merging closely related sequences to remove PCR and sequencing errors. V, D and J gene segments were assigned by aligning CDR3 sequences to IMGT reference sequences. For a sequence to be retained, at least a six-nucleotide match to both a V gene segment and a J gene segment was required. A rearrangement was called productive if the CDR3 had no stop codons and remained in frame with V and J, and every other rearrangement was called non-productive. CDR3 was defined by IMGT convention, running from the second conserved V-encoded cysteine to the conserved J-encoded phenylalanine. In an earlier analysis of roughly 610 of the donors, sequences lacking an unambiguous match to a single V gene segment were excluded. In an earlier analysis of roughly 600 of the donors, a V segment was called functional when productive rearrangements were above 56.7%, and segregating when the standard deviation between donors exceeded 5%. A statistical classification framework was developed to diagnose cytomegalovirus status using the catalog of TCR beta chain sequences. In a later analysis, V and J genes were assigned by comparing TCR nucleotide sequences against IMGT/GENE-DB human TR gene sequences. In a later analysis, CDR3 sequences and most-parsimonious VDJ recombination scenarios were assigned using the TCRdist pipeline. In a later analysis, each TCR beta chain was defined by its CDR3 amino acid sequence together with its V-gene family, and reads lacking a unique V-gene family were excluded. As a way to deal with suspected cross-contamination and a sequencing artifact, a later analysis dropped under 600 nucleotide sequences that were highly shared and had low generation probability. In a later analysis, a clonal expansion index for each public chain was calculated from normalized within-repertoire ranks of inferred template counts. Generation probabilities in a later analysis came from a VDJ recombination model fitted to out-of-frame rearrangements, and those results were checked against IGoR. Hypergeometric tests were used in a later analysis to score TCR-TCR, TCR-HLA and TCR-CMV co-occurrence, with a repertoire-size bias correction applied to the TCR pairs. False discovery rates were estimated in a later analysis by permuting HLA or CMV assignments 20 times. In a later analysis, co-occurring TCRs were grouped using DBSCAN, and TCRdist sequence similarity was added for clustering within HLA-allele-positive subsets. Repertoires with fewer than 30,000 or more than 120,000 public chains were left out of co-occurrence clustering, as were about five repertoires with anomalous nucleotide sharing. What TCRdb holds here is the immuneACCESS table cut down to in-frame rearrangements. Part of the clones is not present; checked against another copy, under half of the missing clones reflect an unresolved V gene, and the others are unexplained. That table supplies the V and J calls and clone size; D and trimming were determined from the DNA. The sample table contains about 160,000 clones; only one count was recorded for approximately 80% of them. The ten largest make up 6.5% to 9% of the sample.

The V and J genes are TRBV7-8 and TRBJ2-2; the junction holds 7 bases that match TRBD1. The sequence was obtained from a woman between 40 and 50 years old in good health and CMV-seropositive. Sequenced input: PBMCs. DNA sequence: TGTGCCAGCAGCCGGGACAGCGCGAACACCGGGGAGCTGTTTTTT. This translates into CASSRDSANTGELFF.